This T cell receptor (beta chain) was sequenced in a study of T cell repertoires in aging, cancer and after chemotherapy. Findings of the study overall: In cancer patients, declining TCR diversity with age involved lost richness and lost evenness.

TRB rearrangements spanning V, D and J were amplified using mixed TRB-A/B primers. TCRdb independently ran MiXCR on the multiplex PCR reads; one entry per CDR3 protein. Here the sample spans over a thousand distinct CDR3 sequences, roughly 22% being singletons. Trimming cost V 0 bases and J 6 bases; bases outside gene matches: 0. The CDR3 extends over 14 amino acids. Regarding this clonotype: Antigen unknown.

Peripheral blood genomic DNA, not sorted cells or RNA, was the template. The sample taken for sequencing was blood. This TCR was sampled from a human donor with a solid tumor. V usage is TRBV12-3 or TRBV12-4 and J usage is TRBJ2-3, with 10 positions matching TRBD2. Here the CDR3 DNA reads TGTGCCAGCAGTTTAGCAGCGGGGGGGGATACGCAGTATTTT. Amino acid sequence: CASSLAAGGDTQYF.